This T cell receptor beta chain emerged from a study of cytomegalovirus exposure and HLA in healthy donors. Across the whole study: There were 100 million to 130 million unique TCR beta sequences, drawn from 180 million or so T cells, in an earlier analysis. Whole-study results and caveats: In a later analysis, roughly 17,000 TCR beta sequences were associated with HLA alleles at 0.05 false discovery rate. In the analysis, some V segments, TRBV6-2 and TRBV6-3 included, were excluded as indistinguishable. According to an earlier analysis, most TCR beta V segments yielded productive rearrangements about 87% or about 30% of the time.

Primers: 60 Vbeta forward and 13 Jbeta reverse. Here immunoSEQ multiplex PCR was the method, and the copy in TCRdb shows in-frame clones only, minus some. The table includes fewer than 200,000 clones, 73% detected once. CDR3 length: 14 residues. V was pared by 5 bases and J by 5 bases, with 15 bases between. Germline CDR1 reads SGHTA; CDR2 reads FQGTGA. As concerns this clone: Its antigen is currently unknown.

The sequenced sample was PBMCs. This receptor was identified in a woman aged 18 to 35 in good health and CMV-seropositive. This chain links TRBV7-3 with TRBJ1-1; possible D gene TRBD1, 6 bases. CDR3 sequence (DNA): TGTGCCAGCAGCCAAGGGGGAAAAATGACTGAAGCTTTCTTT. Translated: CASSQGGKMTEAFF.